This note documents a single T cell receptor beta chain sequence. Its antigen remains unidentified. Base qualities are missing; no much larger clone stands one base away. The listed sequencing device is Illumina NovaSeq 6000. Using 5'RACE with constant-segment primers, TCRalpha and TCRbeta cDNA libraries were constructed, with sample barcodes and unique molecular identifiers added in the process. RNA was extracted from every sample with Trizol reagent. Library amplification was performed in two PCR steps, and a second sample barcode and Illumina TruSeq adapters were introduced in the second step. Sequencing of libraries was performed on an Illumina NovaSeq with 2 x 150 bp paired-end reads. The authors' pipeline ran thus. With migec v1.2.7, reads were demultiplexed and then collapsed into UMI-guided consensus sequences. Using mixcr v2.1.11, UMI consensuses were aligned to TRA and TRB V and J templates and then assembled into clonotypes. A clonotype was counted as expanded or contracted only when both edgeR and NoisET called the clonotype significant, with the noise models trained on biological replicates. edgeR calls used a false discovery rate-adjusted p below 0.01 and a log2 fold-change threshold of 1. As an exploratory analysis of dynamics, max-normalized trajectories of the 1000 most abundant clonotypes were examined with PCA combined with hierarchical clustering. Each responding clone was given a CD4 or CD8 phenotype based on the CD4+ and CD8+ repertoires, which had been sequenced separately. In TCRdb, the public reads were trimmed at Q25 with fastp and aligned with MiXCR, with productive beta chains retained. Duplicate CDR3 protein sequences are folded into a single record with the most common DNA and genes. The V and J calls come from TCRdb's annotation, not from the publication. The sample table records about 400,000 distinct CDR3 sequences; about 22% of these occur just once. The ten biggest clones cover around 13% of the sample.

This sample was included in a study of T-cell memory formation after mild COVID-19 (dated by TCRdb to the early 2020s). Background on the whole study: TCR sequence clusters from the two donors were found to be largely donor specific. In a couple of donors, T-cell clones that expanded and contracted after mild COVID-19 were tracked by sequencing TCRalpha and TCRbeta repertoires over time. The cohort was made up of two young adult volunteers, one female and one male, who were previously healthy.

The trim is 0 bases for V and 4 bases for J, with a gap of 8 bases between the germline ends. The CDR3 contains 14 residues, cysteine and phenylalanine counted. Only CDR3 DNA is held: 42 bases, read in frame from base 1. Via the germline V gene, CDR1 is SGHRS and CDR2 YFSETQ. PBMCs were isolated by Ficoll-Paque density gradient centrifugation. What the study reported, not specific to this receptor: The second-wave clones that peaked on day 37 were not confirmed to be SARS-CoV-2 specific. Contracting CD4+ clones appeared mostly in the CM and EM memory subsets, whereas CD8+ clones were enriched in EMRA. Some responding clones were detected in pre-infection memory, suggesting pre-existing cross-reactive memory T cells joined the SARS-CoV-2 response. The study covered only a couple of mild cases, and larger cohorts including severe cases with pre-infection samples were considered necessary. Clones that contracted from day 15 to 85 showed balanced CD4/CD8 phenotypes, whereas a second wave of clones that expanded from day 15 to 37 leaned towards CD4+.

The V gene is TRBV5-1 and the J gene is TRBJ1-3; the D gene is perhaps TRBD1, from 5 matching bases. The TCR originated in an adult woman who had mild COVID-19 (a few samples of this study predate the infection). The sample titles of this study are shuffled in the database, so cell type and time point are left out; the donor was told from shared clones. The sample consisted of PBMCs or a T cell subset sorted from them (not recorded which). The CDR3 protein sequence reads: CASSLAQGGNTIYF. The nucleotide sequence is TGCGCCAGCAGCTTGGCTCAGGGCGGAAACACCATATATTTT. The full variable domain, completed from the reference TRBV5-1 and TRBJ1-3 proteins outside the CDR3, reads KAGVTQTPRYLIKTRGQQVTLSCSPISGHRSVSWYQQTPGQGLQFLFEYFSETQRNKGNFPGRFSGRQFSNSRSEMNVSTLELGDSALYLCASSLAQGGNTIYFGEGSWLTVV.